This T cell receptor beta chain was documented in a study of cytomegalovirus exposure and HLA in healthy donors. Study in general: Of all 400 or so donors who were genotyped, 70% to 85% belonged to the Caucasian-associated ancestry cluster.

This clone was counted only a few times. Its antigen is currently unknown. Study results and caveats: Researchers left out some V segments, among them TRBV6-2 and TRBV6-3, as indistinguishable. Productive status was seen about 90% or about 30% of the time for most TCR beta V segments in an earlier analysis. TCR beta chain V- and J-gene trimming was linked, in a later analysis, to a missense variant in DCLRE1C.

The CDR3 is 16 amino acids. From germline, CDR1 is SNHLY and CDR2 FYNNEI. Between the trimmed V and J ends, which lost 7 bases and 1 base, there was a span of 19 bases. Use of 60 Vbeta and 13 Jbeta primers characterized the PCR. TCRdb's copy holds only in-frame clones and misses some; the assay was immunoSEQ multiplex PCR. The sample has about 96,000 clones, under 85% seen once. The sequence derives from a female donor in good health and CMV-seropositive. Material for sequencing was PBMCs. V is TRBV2 and J is TRBJ1-1; D might be TRBD1 (6 bases). The CDR3 sequence: CASMTPSDSPNTEAFF. The CDR3, as DNA: TGTGCCAGCATGACCCCATCGGACAGTCCGAACACTGAAGCTTTCTTT.